This TCR beta chain emerged from a study of cytotoxic CD8 clonotypes in ibrutinib-treated CLL. Study background: There were, on average, roughly 260,000 productive templates and tens of thousands of productive rearrangements per sample. Study results and caveats: Higher circulating CD8+ T-cell counts strongly accompanied higher baseline clonality, above age-matched healthy donors. Public clonotypes were uncommon and contracted or stayed stable on treatment.

In its sample, this clone was seen a few times. Its target is not known. The data were produced by immunoSEQ multiplex PCR, yet TCRdb's version contains in-frame clones alone and is incomplete. The table lists about 63,000 clones, around three fifths of them singletons. The CDR3 contains 14 residues. V was clipped by 6 bases and J by 0 bases, with 12 bases between them. Germline lookup yields CDR1 MDHEN and CDR2 SYDVKM. This receptor was taken from a human donor with chronic lymphocytic leukemia. This specimen consisted of PBMCs, obtained after 12 months of ibrutinib treatment. The chain carries TRBV28 and TRBJ2-7; D is unresolved. The CDR3 DNA is TGTGCCAGCAGCAGACTGGGTGACTCCTACGAGCAGTACTTC. Translating it yields CASSRLGDSYEQYF.